Listed here is a single T cell receptor beta chain. The data belong to a study of shared clonotypes between healthy human individuals. Profiling relied on immunoSEQ multiplex PCR, and the TCRdb table lists in-frame clones only, not all of them. This table holds over 850,000 clones, 78% found once. Germline V CDR1 and CDR2: SGHRS, YFSETQ. The CDR3 covers 14 residues. Deletions cut 1 base from V and 2 bases from J, with 9 bases between. The gene calls are TRBV5-1 and TRBJ2-5, with D possibly matching TRBD2 (6 bases). The sequence came from a man between 18 and 29 years old in good health. Some clones in this sample may be carry-over from other donors' samples. The sequenced sample consisted of memory CD4+ T cells from PBMCs. Subset noted: CD45RA-negative fraction. The CDR3 loop reads CASSLTSLQETQYF. The DNA of the CDR3 is TGCGCCAGCAGCTTGACTAGCCTACAAGAGACCCAGTACTTC.